Only one count was recorded for the clone carrying this T cell receptor beta chain. The target antigen is unknown. Investigators reverse transcribed all isolated RNA, so they sequenced expressed TCRB transcripts. About 4 million reads per sample were averaged for naive, central memory and regulatory samples. Repertoires were generated with immunoSEQ multiplex PCR, while TCRdb's copy carries only in-frame clones and drops some. Found here are roughly 220,000 clones, 16% of them singletons; the top ten hold approximately 0.086%. Per germline, CDR1 KGHSH and CDR2 LQKENI. The CDR3 totals 15 residues. The J segment lost 1 base and the V segment lost 3 bases, leaving 4 bases of the junction unmatched. The record originates from a study of beta chain features in type 1 diabetes. Study-level findings and limits: The naive, central memory and Treg TCRB repertoires of patients appeared to be more similar to one another than those of healthy donors. PCR might favor shorter templates, equally in patients and controls. Type 1 diabetes patients had TCRB CDR3s that were shorter (moderately but significantly so) in all four CD4+ subsets.

The source material was naive CD4+ T cells from blood. The chain carries TRBV18 and TRBJ1-1; 8 bases fit TRBD1. The clonotype was recovered from a man aged 30-40 years with type 1 diabetes. The CDR3 DNA follows: TGTGCCAGCTCACCGCAGACAGGGGCGAACACTGAAGCTTTCTTT. Translating it yields CASSPQTGANTEAFF.